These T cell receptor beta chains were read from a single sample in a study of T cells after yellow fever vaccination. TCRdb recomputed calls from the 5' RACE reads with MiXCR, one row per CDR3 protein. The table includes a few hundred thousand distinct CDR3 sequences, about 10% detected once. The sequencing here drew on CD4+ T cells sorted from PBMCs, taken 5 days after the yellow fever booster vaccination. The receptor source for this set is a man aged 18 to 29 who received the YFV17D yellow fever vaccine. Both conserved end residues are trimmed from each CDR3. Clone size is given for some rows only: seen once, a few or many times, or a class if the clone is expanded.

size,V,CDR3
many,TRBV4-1,ASSHGGAGQLNSPLH
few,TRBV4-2,ASSPGQGNEKLF
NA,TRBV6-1,ASNPTGVYNQPQH
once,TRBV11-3,ASSPWAGRNTGELF
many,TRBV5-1,ASSLGDRGRAF
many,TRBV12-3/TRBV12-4,ASSLERGGTDTQY
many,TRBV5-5,ASSFESGTAQH
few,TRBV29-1,SVYRTGDTQY
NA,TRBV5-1,ASSFYPGTSNEKLF
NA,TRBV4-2,ASSPQGSGLAGGHTGELF
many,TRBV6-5,ASSYDRAARGEAF
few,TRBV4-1,ASSQLGMNQPQH
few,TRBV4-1,ASSQVDGGLAGSTDTQY